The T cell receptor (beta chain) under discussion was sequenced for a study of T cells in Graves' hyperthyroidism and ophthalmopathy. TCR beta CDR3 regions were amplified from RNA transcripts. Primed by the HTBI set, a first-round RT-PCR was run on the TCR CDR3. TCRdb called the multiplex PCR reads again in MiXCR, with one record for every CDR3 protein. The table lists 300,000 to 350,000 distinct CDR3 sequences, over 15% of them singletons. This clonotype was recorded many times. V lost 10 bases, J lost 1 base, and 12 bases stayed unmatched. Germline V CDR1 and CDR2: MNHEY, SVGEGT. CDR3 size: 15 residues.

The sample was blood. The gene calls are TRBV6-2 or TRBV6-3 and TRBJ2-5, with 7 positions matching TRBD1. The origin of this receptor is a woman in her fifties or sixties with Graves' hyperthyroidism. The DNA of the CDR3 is TGTGCCACCCACCATAGTACAGGGGTCCAAGAGACCCAGTACTTC. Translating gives CATHHSTGVQETQYF.